This T cell receptor (beta chain) was captured in a study of blood T cell repertoires in COVID-19. Study summary: Spain, Italy and the United States supplied samples that represented acute and convalescent COVID-19.

In germline, CDR1 is MNHEY, CDR2 SVGEGT. This CDR3 comprises 17 residues. V lost 2 bases and J lost 6; bases outside the gene matches: 7. Methods used by the authors: Reference gene primer amplification gave nucleated cell count estimates. Sequenced by immunoSEQ multiplex PCR; TCRdb stores in-frame clones only, minus some. For V, J and clone size, that table is used; D and trimming come from the DNA. The repertoire holds about 50,000 clones, with about four fifths as singletons. This chain links TRBV6-2 or TRBV6-3 with TRBJ2-1; TRBD2 matches 13 bases. This receptor was obtained from a woman aged 55-70 years with acute or convalescent COVID-19. Sequencing used peripheral blood. The chain's CDR3 is CASSYTRLAGGFNEQFF. For the CDR3, the DNA is TGTGCCAGCAGTTACACTAGACTAGCGGGGGGATTCAATGAGCAGTTCTTC.